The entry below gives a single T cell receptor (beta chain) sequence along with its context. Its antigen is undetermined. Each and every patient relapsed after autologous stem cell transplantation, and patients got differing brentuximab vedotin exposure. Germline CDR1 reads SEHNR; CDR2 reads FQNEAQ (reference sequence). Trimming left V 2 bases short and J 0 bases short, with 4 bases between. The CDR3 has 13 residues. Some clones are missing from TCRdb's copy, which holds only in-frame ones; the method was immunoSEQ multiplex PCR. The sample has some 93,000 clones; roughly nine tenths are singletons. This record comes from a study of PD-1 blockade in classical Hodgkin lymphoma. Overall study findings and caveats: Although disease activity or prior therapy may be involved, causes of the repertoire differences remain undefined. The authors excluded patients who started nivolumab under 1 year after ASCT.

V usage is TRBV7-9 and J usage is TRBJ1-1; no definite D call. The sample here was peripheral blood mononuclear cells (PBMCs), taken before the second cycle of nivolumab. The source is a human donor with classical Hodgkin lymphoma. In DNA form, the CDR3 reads TGTGCCAGCAGCTTAATATTGAACACTGAAGCTTTCTTT. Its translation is CASSLILNTEAFF.